These 2 T cell receptor beta chains came from one sample sequenced in a study of cytomegalovirus exposure and HLA in healthy donors. PCR involved 60 Vbeta and 13 Jbeta primers. Produced via immunoSEQ multiplex PCR; TCRdb's table is partial and in-frame only. The sample holds 80,000 to 100,000 clones, about 68% seen once. Sequenced sample: PBMCs. The receptor set was obtained from a man aged 30 to 39 in good health and CMV-seropositive.

This clone has more than one count but fewer than ten. This sample also contains other DNA sequences that code for the same CDR3. The V and J genes are TRBV4-2 and TRBJ1-5, with D possibly being TRBD1 (6 bases). The V end lost 0 bases, the J end lost 6 bases, and 12 bases lay between the germline ends. The CDR3 is 15 amino acids. CDR1 and CDR2 (germline): LGHNA, YNFKEQ. In nucleotides, the CDR3 is TGTGCCAGCAGCCAAGAGACGGGGGGCGGTCAGCCCCAGCATTTT. Encoded protein: CASSQETGGGQPQHF.

This clone appeared a few times. The gene calls are TRBV5-4 and TRBJ2-7; no definite D call. The V end was cut by 4 bases, the J end by 3 bases, with 5 bases between. Per the germline V gene, CDR1 is SGHNT and CDR2 is YYREEE (reference sequence). The CDR3 sequence is 11 residues long. The CDR3, as DNA: TGTGCCAGCAGCCTTAACTACGAGCAGTACTTC. As protein: CASSLNYEQYF.